The next 25 T cell receptor beta chains were all read from a single sample in a study of blood T cell repertoires in COVID-19. The repertoire was sequenced with immunoSEQ multiplex PCR; TCRdb's copy has only in-frame clones and lacks some. The sample yields approximately 46,000 clones, about 89% seen once. What was sequenced was peripheral blood. Every receptor here comes from a man aged 60-69 years with active or convalescent COVID-19.

The chain has TRBV27 and TRBJ1-1; a weak D match, TRBD1 (5 bases). Trimming stripped 1 base from V and 5 bases from J, with 11 bases between. Per the germline V gene, CDR1 is MNHEY and CDR2 is SMNVEV (reference sequence). This CDR3 is built from 14 residues. Here the CDR3 reads CASSLLGQQTEAFF. In DNA, the CDR3 is TGTGCCAGCAGTTTATTGGGGCAGCAGACTGAAGCTTTCTTT.

The chain recombines TRBV7-2 with TRBJ1-2; D is perhaps TRBD1 (6 bases). The CDR3 has 15 amino acids. V was pared by 2 bases and J by 5 bases, with 15 bases between. Germline loops: CDR1 SGHTA, CDR2 FQGNSA. CDR3: CASSLMGARGYGYTF. The CDR3, as DNA: TGTGCCAGCAGCTTAATGGGGGCGCGGGGGTATGGCTACACCTTC. Full variable domain (outside the CDR3, taken from reference TRBV7-2 and TRBJ1-2): GAGVSQSPSNKVTEKGKDVELRCDPISGHTALYWYRQSLGQGLEFLIYFQGNSAPDKSGLPSDRFSAERTGGSVSTLTIQRTQQEDSAVYLCASSLMGARGYGYTFGSGTRLTVV.

J is TRBJ2-3 and V is TRBV7-9, with a weak D call TRBD2 (6 bases). V shed 2 bases and J shed 2 bases, with 11 bases lying between them. Germline V gives CDR1 SEHNR, CDR2 FQNEAQ (reference sequence). The CDR3 is 15 amino acids. The CDR3 region is CASSLLGLLTDTQYF. The CDR3 DNA follows: TGTGCCAGCAGCTTACTAGGACTACTCACAGATACGCAGTATTTT.

The chain recombines TRBV5-6 with TRBJ2-1; possible D gene TRBD1, 5 bases. The V gene lost 7 bases and the J gene lost 9 bases, with 17 bases spanning the gap. The CDR3 runs 13 residues. Germline V CDR1 and CDR2: SGHDT, YYEEEE. CDR3 coding DNA: TGTGCCAGCGATCGTCCAGGGTTTGCTGAGCAGTTCTTC. Protein: CASDRPGFAEQFF.

V is TRBV4-1 and J is TRBJ2-5; maybe TRBD2 (5 bases). Trimming removed 1 base from V and 7 bases from J, with 10 bases in between. Germline CDR1 and CDR2: MGHRA and YSYEKL. The CDR3 length is 13 residues. For the CDR3, the DNA is TGCGCCAGCAGCCAAGGGATACTAGGGACCCAGTACTTC. It translates to CASSQGILGTQYF.

This chain connects TRBV5-1 to TRBJ2-7; D call uncertain. V was shortened by 4 bases and J by 2 bases, with 16 bases between the two germline ends. Germline-derived CDR1 and CDR2 are SGHRS and YFSETQ. The CDR3 consists of 15 residues. The CDR3 reads CASSGETRSAYEQYF. The CDR3 DNA is TGCGCCAGCAGCGGAGAGACCAGATCGGCCTACGAGCAGTACTTC.

This clone was observed once. CDR3 sequence reads: CASSVAAGGLETQYF. The DNA for the CDR3 is TGTGCCAGCAGCGTAGCAGCGGGGGGGCTAGAGACCCAGTACTTC. This sequence joins TRBV9 and TRBJ2-5; TRBD2 matches at 10 bases. CDR1 and CDR2 from the germline V gene are SGDLS and YYNGEE. The CDR3 consists of 15 residues. With 0 bases clipped from V and 4 bases from J, the junction kept 3 bases outside the gene matches.

The V call is TRBV5-1, the J call TRBJ2-2, with D uncertain. The V gene's germline CDR1 is SGHRS and CDR2 YFSETQ. Trimming left V 2 bases short and J 4 bases short, with 6 bases between. This CDR3 region has 13 residues. The CDR3 loop is CASSFVPTGELFF. CDR3 DNA sequence: TGCGCCAGCAGCTTCGTTCCCACCGGGGAGCTGTTTTTT.

This sequence joins TRBV9 and TRBJ2-7, with no clear D. Germline V lookup: CDR1 SGDLS, CDR2 YYNGEE. V lost 3 bases and J 0 bases, leaving 10 bases between the germline ends. This CDR3 is built from 14 residues. The CDR3 DNA reads TGTGCCAGCAGCGGCGAATGGAGCTCCTACGAGCAGTACTTC. It encodes CASSGEWSSYEQYF.

V is TRBV4-2 and J is TRBJ2-7; D perhaps matches TRBD1 (6 bases). Trimming removed 3 bases from V and 7 bases from J, with 22 bases in between. Germline assignment: CDR1 LGHNA and CDR2 YNFKEQ. The length of the CDR3 is 16 residues. CDR3: CASSQDMTGSSGEQYF. The CDR3 region has the DNA TGTGCCAGCAGCCAGGACATGACAGGTTCCTCGGGAGAGCAGTACTTC.

This clone has a handful of counts. The chain recombines TRBV2 with TRBJ1-2, with TRBD1 identical over 7 bases. The J segment lost 5 bases and the V segment lost 7 bases, leaving 13 bases of the junction unmatched. The germline CDR1 and CDR2 sequences are SNHLY and FYNNEI. The CDR3 runs to 15 residues. The CDR3 is CASTPWGQGEYGYTF. The CDR3 DNA follows: TGTGCCAGCACCCCCTGGGGGCAGGGGGAATATGGCTACACCTTC.

In regard to this clone: Other nucleotide sequences in the sample specify the same CDR3. The V gene is TRBV18, the J gene TRBJ2-1; 9 bases match TRBD1. From germline, CDR1 is KGHSH and CDR2 LQKENI. With 4 bases clipped from V and 6 bases from J, the junction kept 4 bases outside the gene matches. The CDR3 has 14 amino acids. As DNA, the CDR3 is TGTGCCAGCTCACGGGACAGGGTTGCCAATGAGCAGTTCTTC. It specifies CASSRDRVANEQFF.

This sequence joins TRBV11-2 and TRBJ1-1; D is possibly TRBD1 (5 bases). The CDR3 is 16 residues long. Trimming took 5 bases from V and 3 from J, leaving 19 bases between them. Per germline, CDR1 SGHAT and CDR2 FQNNGV. CDR3 nucleotides: TGTGCCAGCAGCCTCGGACAAGGCAGATGGGACACTGAAGCTTTCTTT. Residues: CASSLGQGRWDTEAFF. Complete variable domain (other parts from reference TRBV11-2 and TRBJ1-1): EAGVAQSPRYKIIEKRQSVAFWCNPISGHATLYWYQQILGQGPKLLIQFQNNGVVDDSQLPKDRFSAERLKGVDSTLKIQPAKLEDSAVYLCASSLGQGRWDTEAFFGQGTRLTVV.

The J gene is TRBJ2-7, the V gene TRBV7-9, with TRBD1 matching 9 bases. CDR1 and CDR2 from the germline V gene are SEHNR and FQNEAQ (reference sequence). The trim removed 4 bases at V and 6 bases at J, leaving 16 bases unmatched. This CDR3 contains 17 residues. CDR3 residues: CASSSDRGVSDVFEQYF. CDR3 in DNA: TGTGCCAGCAGCTCGGACAGGGGAGTGTCAGATGTTTTCGAGCAGTACTTC.

The chain employs TRBV19 and TRBJ1-1, with D tentatively TRBD1 (6 bases). Per germline, CDR1 LNHDA and CDR2 SQIVND (reference sequence). Trimming cost V 7 bases and J 3 bases, with 12 bases left between them. This CDR3 has 13 amino acids. CDR3 sequence reads: CASKAGAYTEAFF. The CDR3 DNA reads TGTGCCAGTAAAGCAGGGGCCTACACTGAAGCTTTCTTT.

The genes are TRBV10-1 and TRBJ1-2; D might be TRBD1 (5 bases). Germline CDR1 WNHNN, CDR2 SYGVQD (reference sequence). Trimming removed 2 bases at V and 4 bases at J, with 8 bases between. This CDR3 comprises 13 residues. DNA for the CDR3: TGCGCCAGCAGTGAGCACAGGCTCTATGGCTACACCTTC. Protein sequence: CASSEHRLYGYTF.

The CDR3, as DNA: TGTGCCAGCAGCCCGACTCTATTGCGAGGACTCAACTCCTACAATGAGCAGTTCTTC. Its protein product is CASSPTLLRGLNSYNEQFF. The rearrangement links TRBV7-9 to TRBJ2-1; D is possibly TRBD2 (5 bases). The V gene's germline CDR1 is SEHNR and CDR2 FQNEAQ (reference sequence). Trimming pared 5 bases from V and 0 bases from J, leaving 23 bases between. The CDR3 spans 19 residues.

The chain combines TRBV7-9 with TRBJ1-1, with D possibly TRBD1 on 5 matching bases. Germline CDR1 is SEHNR and CDR2 is FQNEAQ (reference sequence). The ends were cut back, 3 bases at V and 1 base at J, with 12 bases in the middle. The CDR3 contains 15 residues. CDR3 in amino acids: CASSLTAPQNTEAFF. In DNA form, the CDR3 reads TGTGCCAGCAGCTTGACAGCGCCCCAGAACACTGAAGCTTTCTTT.

The chain carries TRBV6-6 and TRBJ2-2; possible D gene TRBD1, 5 bases. There are 12 residues in the CDR3. The germline CDR1 and CDR2 sequences are MNHNY and SVGAGI (reference sequence). V shed 6 bases and J shed 9 bases, with 11 bases lying between them. CDR3 sequence (DNA): TGTGCCAGCAGCTTACAGGACCGGGAGCTGTTTTTT. As protein: CASSLQDRELFF.

The genes are TRBV18 and TRBJ1-3, with D possibly matching TRBD1 (5 bases). V was clipped by 3 bases and J by 4 bases, with 10 bases between them. CDR3 size: 14 residues. Germline V gene lookup returns CDR1 KGHSH and CDR2 LQKENI. The CDR3 here is CASSPRQGGNTIYF. The CDR3, as DNA: TGTGCCAGCTCACCGAGGCAGGGAGGAAACACCATATATTTT.

This chain joins TRBV5-1 and TRBJ1-4; 7 positions agree with TRBD1. The ends lost 0 bases at V and 5 bases at J; junction bases unmatched: 1. CDR1 and CDR2 (germline): SGHRS, YFSETQ. The CDR3 consists of 14 residues. In DNA, the CDR3 is TGCGCCAGCAGCTTGGCGACAGGGAATGAAAAACTGTTTTTT. Residues: CASSLATGNEKLFF.

V and J are TRBV2 and TRBJ1-4; possibly TRBD1 for D (5 bases). This CDR3 has 13 residues. The V gene lost 6 bases and the J gene lost 8 bases, with 13 bases spanning the gap. Germline CDR1 is SNHLY and CDR2 is FYNNEI. In DNA, the CDR3 is TGTGCCAGCAGGGGAGGGGTAGAGGAAAAACTGTTTTTT. It specifies CASRGGVEEKLFF.

This CDR3 reads CASSQDLGRGAFF. DNA for the CDR3: TGTGCCAGCAGCCAAGATTTGGGGAGGGGAGCTTTCTTT. V is TRBV14 and J is TRBJ1-1; a possible D gene is TRBD1 (5 bases). The CDR3 sequence is 13 residues long. Trimming removed 0 bases at V and 10 bases at J, with 12 bases between. Germline CDR1 is SGHDN and CDR2 is FVKESK.

This chain joins TRBV21-1 and TRBJ2-1; no check of the table's D call, TRBD2, against the DNA was made. TRBV21-1 is a known pseudogene. This CDR3 is 18 amino acids long. CDR3 region: CASSKEGLRGGGYNEQFF. As DNA, the CDR3 is TGTGCCAGCAGCAAAGAGGGCTTACGCGGGGGAGGGTACAATGAGCAGTTCTTC.

V usage is TRBV7-2 and J usage is TRBJ1-5, with 9 bases identical to TRBD1. Germline CDR1 SGHTA, CDR2 FQGNSA. The CDR3 sequence is 14 residues long. Germline trimming cut 4 bases from V and 4 bases from J; bases unmatched to any gene: 2. CDR3 in DNA: TGTGCCAGCAGCTCAGGGACAGGGAATCAGCCCCAGCATTTT. Protein sequence: CASSSGTGNQPQHF.